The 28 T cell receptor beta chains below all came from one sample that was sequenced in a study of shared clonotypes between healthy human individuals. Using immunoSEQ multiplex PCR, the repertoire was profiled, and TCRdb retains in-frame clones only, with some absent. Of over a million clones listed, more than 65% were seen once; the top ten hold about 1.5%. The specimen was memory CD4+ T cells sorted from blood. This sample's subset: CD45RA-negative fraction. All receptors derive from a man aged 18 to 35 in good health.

The DNA of the CDR3 is TGTGCCAGCAGCTTAAATGGGCTTGAGCAGTTCTTC. Residues: CASSLNGLEQFF. The rearrangement links TRBV7-9 to TRBJ2-1; D is undetermined. The germline V and J ends were trimmed by 2 bases and 9 bases, with 8 bases remaining between them. This CDR3 spans 12 amino acids. Germline V gene sequence: CDR1 SEHNR, CDR2 FQNEAQ (reference sequence).

The CDR3, as DNA: TGTGCCAGCACCCCCCCAGGGGACACAGATACGCAGTATTTT. Its protein product is CASTPPGDTDTQYF. The rearrangement uses TRBV6-6 and TRBJ2-3; possible D gene TRBD1, 6 bases. The CDR3 runs 14 residues. Germline loops: CDR1 MNHNY, CDR2 SVGAGI (reference sequence). V lost 7 bases and J lost 2, with 13 bases in between.

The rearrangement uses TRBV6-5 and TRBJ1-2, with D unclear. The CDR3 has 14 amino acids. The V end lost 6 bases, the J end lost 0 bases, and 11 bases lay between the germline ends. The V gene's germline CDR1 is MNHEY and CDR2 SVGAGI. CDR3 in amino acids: CASSRDIANYGYTF. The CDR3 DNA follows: TGTGCCAGCAGCCGAGACATAGCTAACTATGGCTACACCTTC.

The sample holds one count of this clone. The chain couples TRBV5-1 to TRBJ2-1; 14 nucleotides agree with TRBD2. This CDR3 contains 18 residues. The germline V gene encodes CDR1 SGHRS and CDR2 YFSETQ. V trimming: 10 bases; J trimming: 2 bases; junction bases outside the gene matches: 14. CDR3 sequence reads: CASSSGTSGSGAYNEQFF. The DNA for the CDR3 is TGCGCCTCCTCTTCCGGGACTAGCGGGAGTGGGGCCTACAATGAGCAGTTCTTC.

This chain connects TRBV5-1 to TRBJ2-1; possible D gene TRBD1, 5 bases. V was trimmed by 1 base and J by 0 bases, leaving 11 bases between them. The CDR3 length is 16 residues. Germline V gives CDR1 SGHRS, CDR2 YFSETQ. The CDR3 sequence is CASSLYWGSSYNEQFF. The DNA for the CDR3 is TGCGCCAGCAGCTTGTACTGGGGCAGCTCCTACAATGAGCAGTTCTTC.

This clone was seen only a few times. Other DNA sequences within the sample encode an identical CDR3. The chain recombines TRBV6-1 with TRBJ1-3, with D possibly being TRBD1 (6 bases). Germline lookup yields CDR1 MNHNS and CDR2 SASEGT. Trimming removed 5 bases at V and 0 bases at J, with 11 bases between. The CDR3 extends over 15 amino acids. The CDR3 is CASSQGISSGNTIYF. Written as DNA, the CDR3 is TGTGCCAGCAGTCAGGGGATAAGCTCTGGAAACACCATATATTTT.

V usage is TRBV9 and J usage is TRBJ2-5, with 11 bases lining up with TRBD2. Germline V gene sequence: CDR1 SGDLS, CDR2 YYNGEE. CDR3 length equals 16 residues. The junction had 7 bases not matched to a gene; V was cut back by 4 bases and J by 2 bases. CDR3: CASSTGLAGLQETQYF. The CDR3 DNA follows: TGTGCCAGCAGCACCGGACTAGCGGGCCTTCAAGAGACCCAGTACTTC. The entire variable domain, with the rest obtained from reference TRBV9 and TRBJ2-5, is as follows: DSGVTQTPKHLITATGQRVTLRCSPRSGDLSVYWYQQSLDQGLQFLIQYYNGEERAKGNILERFSAQQFPDLHSELNLSSLELGDSALYFCASSTGLAGLQETQYFGPGTRLLVL.

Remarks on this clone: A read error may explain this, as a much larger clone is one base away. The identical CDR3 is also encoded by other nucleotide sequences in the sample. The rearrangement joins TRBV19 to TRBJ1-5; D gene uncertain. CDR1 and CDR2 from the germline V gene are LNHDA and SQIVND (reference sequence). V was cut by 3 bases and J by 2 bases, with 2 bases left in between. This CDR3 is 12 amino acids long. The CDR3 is CASSIGNQPQHF. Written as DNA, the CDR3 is TGTGCCAGTAGTATCGGCAATCAGCCCCAGCATTTT.

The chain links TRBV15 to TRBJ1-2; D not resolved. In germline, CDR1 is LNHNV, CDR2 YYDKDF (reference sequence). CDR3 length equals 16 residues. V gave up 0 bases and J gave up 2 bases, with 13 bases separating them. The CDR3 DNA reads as TGTGCCACCAGCAGAGATGCGGCCAGGCGGAACTATGGCTACACCTTC. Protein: CATSRDAARRNYGYTF.

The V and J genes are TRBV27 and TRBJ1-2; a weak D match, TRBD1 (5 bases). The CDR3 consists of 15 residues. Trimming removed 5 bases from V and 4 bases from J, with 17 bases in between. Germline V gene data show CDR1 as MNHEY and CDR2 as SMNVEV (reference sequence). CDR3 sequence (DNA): TGTGCCAGCAGTCCTCGGGGGGAAGGAGGCTATGGCTACACCTTC. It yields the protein CASSPRGEGGYGYTF.

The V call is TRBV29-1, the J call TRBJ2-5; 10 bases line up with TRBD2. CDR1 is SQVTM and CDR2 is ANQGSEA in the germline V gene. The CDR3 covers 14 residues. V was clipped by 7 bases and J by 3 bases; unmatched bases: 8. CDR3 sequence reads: CSASKTSGKETQYF. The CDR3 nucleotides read TGCAGCGCCTCTAAAACTAGCGGGAAAGAGACCCAGTACTTC.

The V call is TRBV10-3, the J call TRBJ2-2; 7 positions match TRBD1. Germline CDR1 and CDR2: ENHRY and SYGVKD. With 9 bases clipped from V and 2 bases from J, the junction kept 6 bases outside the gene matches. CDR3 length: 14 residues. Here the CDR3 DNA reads TGTGCCATGGCCGGGACAGAAAACACCGGGGAGCTGTTTTTT. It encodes CAMAGTENTGELFF.

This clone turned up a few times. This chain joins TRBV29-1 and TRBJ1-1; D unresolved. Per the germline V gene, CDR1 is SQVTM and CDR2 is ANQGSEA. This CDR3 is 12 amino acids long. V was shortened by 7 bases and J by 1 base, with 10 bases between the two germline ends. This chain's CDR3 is CSATSGNTEAFF. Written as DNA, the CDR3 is TGCAGCGCCACGAGCGGGAACACTGAAGCTTTCTTT.

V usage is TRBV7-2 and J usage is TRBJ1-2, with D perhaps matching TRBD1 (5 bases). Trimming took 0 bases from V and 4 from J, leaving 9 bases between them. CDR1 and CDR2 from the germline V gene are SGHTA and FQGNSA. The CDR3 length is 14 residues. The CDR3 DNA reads TGTGCCAGCAGCTTAGCGCGGGGGACCTATGGCTACACCTTC. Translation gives CASSLARGTYGYTF.

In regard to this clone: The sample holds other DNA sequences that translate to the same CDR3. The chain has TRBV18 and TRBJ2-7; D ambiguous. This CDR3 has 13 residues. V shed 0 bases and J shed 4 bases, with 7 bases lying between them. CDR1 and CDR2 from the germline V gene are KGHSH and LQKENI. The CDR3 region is CASSPPGVYEQYF. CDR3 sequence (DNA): TGTGCCAGCTCACCACCAGGTGTGTACGAGCAGTACTTC.

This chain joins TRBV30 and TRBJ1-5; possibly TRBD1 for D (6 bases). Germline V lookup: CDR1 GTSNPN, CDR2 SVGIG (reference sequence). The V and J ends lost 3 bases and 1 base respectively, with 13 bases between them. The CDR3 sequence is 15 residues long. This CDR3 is CAWRRRGGSNQPQHF. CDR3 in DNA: TGTGCCTGGAGGCGAAGGGGGGGGAGCAATCAGCCCCAGCATTTT. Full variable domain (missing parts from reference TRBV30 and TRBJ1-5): SQTIHQWPATLVQPVGSPLSLECTVEGTSNPNLYWYRQAAGRGLQLLFYSVGIGQISSEVPQNLSASRPQDRQFILSSKKLLLSDSGFYLCAWRRRGGSNQPQHFGDGTRLSIL.

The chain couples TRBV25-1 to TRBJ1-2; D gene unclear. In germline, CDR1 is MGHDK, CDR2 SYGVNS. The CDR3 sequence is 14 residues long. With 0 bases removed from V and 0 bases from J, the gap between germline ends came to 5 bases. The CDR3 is CASSEYTANYGYTF. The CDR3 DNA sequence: TGTGCCAGCAGTGAATATACAGCTAACTATGGCTACACCTTC.

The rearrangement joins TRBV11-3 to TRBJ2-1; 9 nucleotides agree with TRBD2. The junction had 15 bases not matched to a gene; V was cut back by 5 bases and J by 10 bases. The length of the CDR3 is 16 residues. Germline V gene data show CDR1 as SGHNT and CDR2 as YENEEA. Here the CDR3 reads CASSPKLLAGSGEQFF. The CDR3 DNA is TGTGCCAGCAGCCCTAAATTGCTAGCGGGATCGGGGGAGCAGTTCTTC. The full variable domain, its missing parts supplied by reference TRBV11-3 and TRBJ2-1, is EAGVVQSPRYKIIEKKQPVAFWCNPISGHNTLYWYLQNLGQGPELLIRYENEEAVDDSQLPKDRFSAERLKGVDSTLKIQPAELGDSAVYLCASSPKLLAGSGEQFFGPGTRLTVL.

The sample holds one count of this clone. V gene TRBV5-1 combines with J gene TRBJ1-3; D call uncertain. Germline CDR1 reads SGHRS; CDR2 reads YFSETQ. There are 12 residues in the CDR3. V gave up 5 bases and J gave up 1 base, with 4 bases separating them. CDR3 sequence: CASRGSGNTIYF. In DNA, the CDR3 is TGCGCCAGCAGAGGGTCTGGAAACACCATATATTTT.

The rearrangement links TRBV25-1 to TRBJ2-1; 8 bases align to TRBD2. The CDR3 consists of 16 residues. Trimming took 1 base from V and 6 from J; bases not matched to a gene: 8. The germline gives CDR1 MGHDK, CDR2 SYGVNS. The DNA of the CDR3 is TGTGCCAGCAGTGAATCGGGGGGGCCTGTGTTCAATGAGCAGTTCTTC. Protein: CASSESGGPVFNEQFF. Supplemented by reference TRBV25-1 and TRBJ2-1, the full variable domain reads EADIYQTPRYLVIGTGKKITLECSQTMGHDKMYWYQQDPGMELHLIHYSYGVNSTEKGDLSSESTVSRIRTEHFPLTLESARPSHTSQYLCASSESGGPVFNEQFFGPGTRLTVL.

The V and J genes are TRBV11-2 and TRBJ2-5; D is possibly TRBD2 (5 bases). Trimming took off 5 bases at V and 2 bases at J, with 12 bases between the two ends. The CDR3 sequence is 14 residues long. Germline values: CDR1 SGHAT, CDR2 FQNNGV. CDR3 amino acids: CASSASGKQETQYF. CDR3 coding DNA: TGTGCCAGCAGCGCATCCGGGAAACAAGAGACCCAGTACTTC.

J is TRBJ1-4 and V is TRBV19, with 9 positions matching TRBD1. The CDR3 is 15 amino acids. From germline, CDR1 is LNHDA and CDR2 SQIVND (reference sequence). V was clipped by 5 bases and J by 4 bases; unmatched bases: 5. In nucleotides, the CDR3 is TGTGCCAGTAGTCCGGGGACAGGGCGTAATGAAAAACTGTTTTTT. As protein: CASSPGTGRNEKLFF.

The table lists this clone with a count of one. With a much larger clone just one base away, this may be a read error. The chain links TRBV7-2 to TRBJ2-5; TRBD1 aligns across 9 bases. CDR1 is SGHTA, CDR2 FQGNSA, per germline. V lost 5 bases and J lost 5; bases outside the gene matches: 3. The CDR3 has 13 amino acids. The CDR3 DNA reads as TGTGCCAGCAGCCCCGGGACAGGGGAGACCCAGTACTTC. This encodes CASSPGTGETQYF. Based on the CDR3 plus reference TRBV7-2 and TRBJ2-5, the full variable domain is GAGVSQSPSNKVTEKGKDVELRCDPISGHTALYWYRQSLGQGLEFLIYFQGNSAPDKSGLPSDRFSAERTGGSVSTLTIQRTQQEDSAVYLCASSPGTGETQYFGPGTRLLVL.

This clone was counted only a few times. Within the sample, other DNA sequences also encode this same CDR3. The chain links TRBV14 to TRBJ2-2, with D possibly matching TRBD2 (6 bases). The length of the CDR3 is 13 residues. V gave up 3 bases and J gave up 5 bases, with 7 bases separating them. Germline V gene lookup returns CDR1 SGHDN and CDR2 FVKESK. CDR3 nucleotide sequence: TGTGCCAGCAGCCAGCGGGAAACCGGGGAGCTGTTTTTT. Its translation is CASSQRETGELFF.

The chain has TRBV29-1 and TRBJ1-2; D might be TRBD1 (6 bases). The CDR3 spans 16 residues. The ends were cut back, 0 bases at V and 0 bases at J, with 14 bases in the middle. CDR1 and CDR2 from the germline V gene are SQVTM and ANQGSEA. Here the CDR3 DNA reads TGCAGCGTTGAAGAGGGGGCCTTAACAGCTAACTATGGCTACACCTTC. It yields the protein CSVEEGALTANYGYTF. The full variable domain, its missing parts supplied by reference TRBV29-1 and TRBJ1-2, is SAVISQKPSRDICQRGTSLTIQCQVDSQVTMMFWYRQQPGQSLTLIATANQGSEATYESGFVIDKFPISRPNLTFSTLTVSNMSPEDSSIYLCSVEEGALTANYGYTFGSGTRLTVV.

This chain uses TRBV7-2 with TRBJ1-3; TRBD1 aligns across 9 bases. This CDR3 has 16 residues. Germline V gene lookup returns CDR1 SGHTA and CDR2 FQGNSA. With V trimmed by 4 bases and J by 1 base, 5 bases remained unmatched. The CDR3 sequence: CASSWTGVESGNTIYF. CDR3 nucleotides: TGTGCCAGCAGCTGGACAGGGGTGGAATCTGGAAACACCATATATTTT.

The CDR3 sequence is CASSQVTSRAGKETQYF. The CDR3 nucleotides are TGTGCCAGCAGCCAGGTGACTTCCCGGGCGGGTAAAGAGACCCAGTACTTC. The genes are TRBV7-9 and TRBJ2-5; a weak D match, TRBD2 (5 bases). Between the trimmed V and J ends, which lost 5 bases and 3 bases, there was a span of 22 bases. Germline V gene lookup returns CDR1 SEHNR and CDR2 FQNEAQ (reference sequence). The CDR3 has 17 amino acids.

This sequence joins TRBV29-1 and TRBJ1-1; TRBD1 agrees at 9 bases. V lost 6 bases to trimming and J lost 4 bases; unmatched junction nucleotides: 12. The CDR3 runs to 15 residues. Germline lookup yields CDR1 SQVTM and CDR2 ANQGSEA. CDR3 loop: CSVPSGTGRVTEAFF. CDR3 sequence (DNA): TGCAGCGTCCCCTCCGGGACAGGGAGGGTCACTGAAGCTTTCTTT.